This TCR beta chain was sequenced for a study of T cells after somatic rescue of genetic block. Assay: immunoSEQ multiplex PCR; the TCRdb copy retains only in-frame clones and omits some. The sample carries about 68,000 clones, 85% to 95% recorded once. Looked up from germline, CDR1 is WNHNN and CDR2 is SYGVQD (reference sequence). The V end lost 3 bases, the J end lost 6 bases, and 12 bases lay between the germline ends. This CDR3 is built from 13 residues. This chain links TRBV10-1 with TRBJ2-7; D is possibly TRBD1 or TRBD2 (6 bases each). The clonotype comes from a man aged 35 to 55. The specimen was peripheral blood mononuclear cells (PBMCs). CDR3 in DNA: TGCGCCAGCAGTGAAAATGAGGGGGGCGAGCAGTACTTC. Its protein product is CASSENEGGEQYF.